These 29 T cell receptor beta chains share one sample of origin, sequenced in a study of T cells in Graves' hyperthyroidism and ophthalmopathy (dated by TCRdb to between 2018 and 2020). The method behind the library was multiplex PCR. Sequencing took place on an Illumina HiSeq 2000. TCR beta CDR3 regions were amplified from RNA transcripts. For the first round of RT-PCR on the TCR CDR3, the HTBI primer set was used together with the Qiagen OneStep RT-PCR kit. Clones were called with MiXCR by TCRdb after fastp trimmed the public reads at Q25, and only in-frame beta chains were retained. When rows share a CDR3 protein, they turn into one entry using the most common DNA and genes. The table for this sample lists roughly 380,000 distinct CDR3 sequences; about a fifth of them were counted only once. The ten top clones hold around 3.4% of the sample. The sample consisted of blood. The receptors shown here come from a woman younger than 30 with Graves' hyperthyroidism.

This clonotype was detected many times. The chain carries TRBV24-1 and TRBJ1-2; 7 bases map to TRBD1. V gave up 7 bases and J gave up 2 bases; unmatched junction bases: 6. The CDR3 contains 14 residues. Germline V gives CDR1 KGHDR, CDR2 SFDVKD. DNA for the CDR3: TGTGCCACCAGCCGGACAGGATCCAACTATGGCTACACCTTC. This sequence encodes CATSRTGSNYGYTF.

This clonotype was found many times. The CDR3 sequence: CATSSPPGVGGPAGELFF. Here the CDR3 DNA reads TGTGCCACCAGCAGTCCGCCGGGGGTGGGGGGGCCGGCCGGGGAGCTGTTTTTT. This chain connects TRBV15 to TRBJ2-2; the D gene is possibly TRBD2 (7 bases). CDR1 and CDR2 from the germline V gene are LNHNV and YYDKDF (reference sequence). The V end was cut by 3 bases, the J end by 6 bases, with 23 bases between. CDR3 length: 18 residues.

This clonotype came up many times. The rearrangement uses TRBV24-1 and TRBJ2-5, with D tentatively TRBD1 (6 bases). This CDR3 is built from 19 residues. Per the germline V gene, CDR1 is KGHDR and CDR2 is SFDVKD. Trimming shortened V by 0 bases and J by 5 bases, and 24 bases separated the two germline ends. The CDR3 DNA reads as TGTGCCACCAGTGATTTGCAATCCGGGACACATTACTACCGGGAGACCCAGTACTTC. As protein: CATSDLQSGTHYYRETQYF.

This clonotype was picked up many times. The genes are TRBV29-1 and TRBJ1-2; D not resolved. CDR3 length: 12 amino acids. V was clipped by 8 bases and J by 6 bases, with 16 bases between them. In germline, CDR1 is SQVTM, CDR2 ANQGSEA. CDR3 DNA: TGCAGCCATTCGGTCGGGAAAGATGGCTACACCTTC. Translation gives CSHSVGKDGYTF. Using reference TRBV29-1 and TRBJ1-2 for the parts outside the CDR3, the full variable domain is SAVISQKPSRDICQRGTSLTIQCQVDSQVTMMFWYRQQPGQSLTLIATANQGSEATYESGFVIDKFPISRPNLTFSTLTVSNMSPEDSSIYLCSHSVGKDGYTFGSGTRLTVV.

This sequence joins TRBV11-2 and TRBJ2-7; 8 nucleotides line up with TRBD1. The CDR3 is made up of 16 amino acids. V dropped 5 bases and J dropped 3; count of bases not matched to a gene: 12. Germline-derived CDR1 and CDR2 are SGHAT and FQNNGV. This CDR3 reads CASSITDRGLYYEQYF. CDR3 DNA: TGTGCCAGCAGCATCACCGACAGGGGCCTTTACTACGAGCAGTACTTC.

As DNA, the CDR3 is TGTGCCAGCAGTTTATGGGCGGGTCTAACCTACAATGAGCAGTTCTTC. Translated: CASSLWAGLTYNEQFF. V gene TRBV27 combines with J gene TRBJ2-1; the D gene is possibly TRBD2 (5 bases). There are 16 residues in the CDR3. V shed 1 base and J shed 2 bases, with 12 bases lying between them. Germline V lookup: CDR1 MNHEY, CDR2 SMNVEV (reference sequence).

This clonotype was counted only a few times. The V and J genes are TRBV2 and TRBJ2-5; D gene ambiguous. The CDR3 covers 15 residues. V gave up 4 bases and J gave up 5 bases, with 17 bases separating them. Germline CDR1 reads SNHLY; CDR2 reads FYNNEI. This CDR3 reads CASSAQGRAGETQYF. The CDR3 DNA sequence: TGTGCCAGCAGTGCGCAAGGCCGTGCTGGGGAGACCCAGTACTTC.

This clonotype occurred many times. The gene calls are TRBV5-1 and TRBJ1-2, with D unclear. Germline V gives CDR1 SGHRS, CDR2 YFSETQ. The CDR3 contains 12 residues. The V end lost 5 bases, the J end lost 7 bases, and 12 bases lay between the germline ends. CDR3 region: CASSLTGIGYTF. In DNA, the CDR3 is TGCGCCAGCAGTTTAACGGGGATTGGCTACACCTTC.

This clonotype was counted at least ten times. This sequence joins TRBV28 and TRBJ1-2; D remains unclear. Per germline, CDR1 MDHEN and CDR2 SYDVKM. There are 14 residues in the CDR3. Deletions cut 1 base from V and 1 base from J, with 7 bases between. CDR3 in DNA: TGTGCCAGCAGTTTATTAGGCAGTAACTATGGCTACACCTTC. This gives the protein CASSLLGSNYGYTF.

The genes are TRBV15 and TRBJ1-1; 7 bases fit TRBD1. This CDR3 spans 13 amino acids. Germline CDR1 reads LNHNV; CDR2 reads YYDKDF (reference sequence). The V and J ends lost 4 bases and 11 bases, in that order; junction bases with no gene match: 10. The CDR3 spells CATSTRTGIDAFF. CDR3 sequence (DNA): TGTGCCACCAGCACCCGGACAGGAATCGATGCTTTCTTT.

This clonotype was observed at least ten times. This sequence joins TRBV27 and TRBJ2-2; 7 nucleotides agree with TRBD1. V gave up 2 bases and J gave up 1 base; unmatched junction bases: 10. This CDR3 spans 18 amino acids. CDR1 and CDR2 (germline): MNHEY, SMNVEV (reference sequence). The CDR3 coding sequence is TGTGCCAGCAGTTTAATACAGGGGTGGTCGGGGAACACCGGGGAGCTGTTTTTT. This translates into CASSLIQGWSGNTGELFF.

This clonotype has a count of ten or more. The chain couples TRBV6-1 to TRBJ1-5; D gene uncertain. There are 11 residues in the CDR3. The V gene's germline CDR1 is MNHNS and CDR2 SASEGT. With 4 bases removed from V and 9 bases from J, the gap between germline ends came to 7 bases. CDR3 sequence (DNA): TGTGCCAGCAGTGGACGGTTGCCCCAGCATTTT. This gives the protein CASSGRLPQHF.

This clonotype turned up a few times. The chain combines TRBV15 with TRBJ2-6, with 8 bases aligning to TRBD1. V gave up 5 bases and J gave up 1 base; unmatched junction bases: 10. Germline V gene data show CDR1 as LNHNV and CDR2 as YYDKDF (reference sequence). The CDR3 runs to 18 residues. The CDR3 bases are TGTGCCACCAGCCCTCCGACAGGGGCCACGTCTGGGGCCAACGTCCTGACTTTC. Translation: CATSPPTGATSGANVLTF.

This clonotype was recorded many times. This chain links TRBV5-1 with TRBJ1-3, with TRBD1 matching over 10 bases. CDR1 and CDR2 from the germline V gene are SGHRS and YFSETQ. Germline trimming cut 0 bases from V and 0 bases from J; bases unmatched to any gene: 6. This CDR3 contains 18 residues. In DNA form, the CDR3 reads TGCGCCAGCAGCTTGGTTCTAAGGACAGGGGGCTCTGGAAACACCATATATTTT. Translation: CASSLVLRTGGSGNTIYF.

This clonotype was detected many times. V and J are TRBV11-2 and TRBJ2-7; 9 nucleotides line up with TRBD1. Unmatched junction bases numbered 6, after V lost 4 bases and J lost 2 bases. The germline gives CDR1 SGHAT, CDR2 FQNNGV. The CDR3 consists of 15 residues. Written as DNA, the CDR3 is TGTGCCAGCAGCTCTGGGGGACAGGGAACCTACGAGCAGTACTTC. It codes for CASSSGGQGTYEQYF. Together with reference TRBV11-2 and TRBJ2-7, the CDR3 gives the full variable domain: EAGVAQSPRYKIIEKRQSVAFWCNPISGHATLYWYQQILGQGPKLLIQFQNNGVVDDSQLPKDRFSAERLKGVDSTLKIQPAKLEDSAVYLCASSSGGQGTYEQYFGPGTRLTVT.

At least ten counts were recorded for this clonotype. The V gene is TRBV12-3 or TRBV12-4, the J gene TRBJ1-5; D unresolved. This CDR3 is built from 14 residues. V was cut by 7 bases and J by 3 bases, with 13 bases left in between. The CDR3 region is CASTRSGYNQPQHF. The CDR3 DNA is TGTGCCAGCACCCGATCGGGGTACAATCAGCCCCAGCATTTT.

This clonotype was observed many times. The chain joins TRBV10-2 to TRBJ2-2; TRBD1 matches 9 bases. Germline V gives CDR1 WSHSY, CDR2 SAAADI. This CDR3 has 15 residues. V lost 3 bases, J lost 6 bases, and 5 bases stayed unmatched. CDR3 residues: CASSDTGGEAGELFF. In nucleotides, the CDR3 is TGCGCCAGCAGTGACACAGGGGGCGAGGCCGGGGAGCTGTTTTTT.

This clonotype was counted a few times. One end of the junction is discordant with germline, which a read error may explain. J is TRBJ2-3 and V is TRBV6-5; D tentatively reads TRBD1 or TRBD2 (5 bases each). CDR1 and CDR2 (germline): MNHEY, SVGAGI. The CDR3 has 12 amino acids. The CDR3 is CASSPPGRRGEF. CDR3 coding DNA: TGTGCCAGCAGCCCCCCGGGGCGCCGAGGTGAATTT.

The chain has TRBV9 and TRBJ1-1; D perhaps matches TRBD1 (5 bases). Between the trimmed V and J ends, which lost 6 bases and 4 bases, there was a span of 16 bases. CDR3 length equals 14 residues. CDR1 is SGDLS, CDR2 YYNGEE, per germline. In DNA form, the CDR3 reads TGTGCCAGCACCAAGGACCAGGGAGTCACTGAAGCTTTCTTT. Translation: CASTKDQGVTEAFF.

Only a few counts were recorded for this clonotype. A read error may explain this, as a much larger clone is one base away. The CDR3 does not end in the conserved phenylalanine or tryptophan, so this is likely a read error. The V call is TRBV6-1, the J call TRBJ1-2, with a weak D call TRBD1 (5 bases). The CDR3 is made up of 13 amino acids. Germline CDR1 MNHNS, CDR2 SASEGT. V dropped 6 bases and J dropped 5 bases, with 13 bases sitting between them. The CDR3 sequence: CASRPGFLYGYTV. For the CDR3, the DNA is TGTGCCAGCAGGCCAGGGTTTTTGTATGGCTACACCGTC.

This clonotype was recorded at least ten times. The CDR3 loop reads CSASFHGTGNEAFF. CDR3 in DNA: TGCAGTGCTAGTTTTCACGGGACAGGGAATGAAGCTTTCTTT. V gene TRBV20-1 combines with J gene TRBJ1-1, with 9 nucleotides matching TRBD1. J gave up 7 bases and V 3 bases, and 9 bases lay outside the gene matches. The CDR3 runs to 14 residues. The germline V gene encodes CDR1 DFQATT and CDR2 SNEGSKA (reference sequence).

This clonotype was seen many times. The gene calls are TRBV12-3 or TRBV12-4 and TRBJ2-2; D is uncertain. Trimming cost V 1 base and J 7 bases, with 4 bases left between them. The CDR3 is 12 residues long. The CDR3 loop is CASSLGVGELFF. The CDR3 DNA is TGTGCCAGCAGTTTAGGTGTCGGGGAGCTGTTTTTT.

This clonotype was observed at least ten times. This rearrangement joins TRBV12-3 or TRBV12-4 to TRBJ1-5; D not certain. This CDR3 comprises 15 residues. The V and J ends lost 4 bases and 3 bases respectively, with 13 bases between them. This chain's CDR3 is CASSYKFALNQPQHF. Here the CDR3 DNA reads TGTGCCAGCAGTTACAAGTTCGCCCTCAATCAGCCCCAGCATTTT.

This clonotype appeared many times. The V gene is TRBV6-5, the J gene TRBJ1-2, with 10 positions matching TRBD1. CDR3 length: 16 amino acids. Germline CDR1 reads MNHEY; CDR2 reads SVGAGI. V was clipped by 2 bases and J by 4 bases; unmatched bases: 7. In DNA form, the CDR3 reads TGTGCCAGCAGTTACGTGAGGACAGGGGGTAGCTATGGCTACACCTTC. The encoded protein is CASSYVRTGGSYGYTF.

The sample holds many counts of this clonotype. The chain's CDR3 is CASSPTLTIYGYTF. The DNA for the CDR3 is TGTGCCAGCAGCCCAACGCTAACAATCTATGGCTACACCTTC. This chain links TRBV3-1 with TRBJ1-2; no firm D call. V gave up 4 bases and J gave up 4 bases, with 13 bases separating them. The CDR3 runs to 14 residues. Germline lookup yields CDR1 LGHDT and CDR2 YNNKEL (reference sequence).

CDR3 region: CASSYPNRQETQYF. The CDR3 nucleotides are TGTGCCAGCAGCTACCCGAACAGGCAAGAGACCCAGTACTTC. The rearrangement joins TRBV7-9 to TRBJ2-5; a weak D match, TRBD1 (5 bases). There are 14 residues in the CDR3. CDR1 and CDR2 from the germline V gene are SEHNR and FQNEAQ (reference sequence). V was trimmed by 4 bases and J by 2 bases, leaving 11 bases between them. The full variable domain, rest sourced from reference TRBV7-9 and TRBJ2-5, is DTGVSQNPRHKITKRGQNVTFRCDPISEHNRLYWYRQTLGQGPEFLTYFQNEAQLEKSRLLSDRFSAERPKGSFSTLEIQRTEQGDSAMYLCASSYPNRQETQYFGPGTRLLVL.

This clonotype was seen repeatedly, ten times or more. The rearrangement joins TRBV7-8 to TRBJ2-7; TRBD1 aligns across 8 bases. This CDR3 has 15 amino acids. The V and J ends lost 2 bases and 3 bases, in that order; junction bases with no gene match: 6. The germline CDR1 and CDR2 sequences are SGHVS and FQNEAQ. The CDR3 here is CASSLQGARNYEQYF. CDR3 DNA: TGTGCCAGCAGCTTACAGGGGGCACGAAACTACGAGCAGTACTTC.

This clonotype was seen at least ten times. The chain employs TRBV7-2 and TRBJ1-2; 9 nucleotides agree with TRBD1. This CDR3 is 14 amino acids long. Germline values: CDR1 SGHTA, CDR2 FQGNSA. J was trimmed by 7 bases and V by 3 bases; bases with no gene match: 6. CDR3 protein: CASSLGDRDLGYTF. Written as DNA, the CDR3 is TGTGCCAGCAGCTTGGGGGACAGGGACCTTGGCTACACCTTC.

CDR3: CAWAPRDRGLETQYF. CDR3 sequence (DNA): TGTGCCTGGGCCCCCCGGGACAGGGGCTTAGAGACCCAGTACTTC. The rearrangement uses TRBV30 and TRBJ2-5, with TRBD1 matching 10 bases. Trimming cost V 5 bases and J 4 bases; bases outside gene matches: 10. Germline values: CDR1 GTSNPN, CDR2 SVGIG (reference sequence). The CDR3 is 15 residues long. The full variable domain, in which reference TRBV30 and TRBJ2-5 provide the parts outside the CDR3, is SQTIHQWPATLVQPVGSPLSLECTVEGTSNPNLYWYRQAAGRGLQLLFYSVGIGQISSEVPQNLSASRPQDRQFILSSKKLLLSDSGFYLCAWAPRDRGLETQYFGPGTRLLVL.